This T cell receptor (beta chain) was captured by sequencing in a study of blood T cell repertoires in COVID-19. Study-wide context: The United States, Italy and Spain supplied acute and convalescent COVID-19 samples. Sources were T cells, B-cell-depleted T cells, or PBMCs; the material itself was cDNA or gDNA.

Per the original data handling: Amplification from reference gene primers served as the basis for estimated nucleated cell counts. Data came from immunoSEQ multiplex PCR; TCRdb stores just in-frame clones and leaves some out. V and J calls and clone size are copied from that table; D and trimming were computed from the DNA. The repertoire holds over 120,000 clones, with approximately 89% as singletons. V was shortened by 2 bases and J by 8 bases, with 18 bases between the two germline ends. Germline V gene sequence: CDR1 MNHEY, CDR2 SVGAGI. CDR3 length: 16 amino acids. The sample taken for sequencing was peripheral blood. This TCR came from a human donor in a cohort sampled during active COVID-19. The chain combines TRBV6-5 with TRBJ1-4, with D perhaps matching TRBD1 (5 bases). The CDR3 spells CASSYVPAAGLEKLFF. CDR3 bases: TGTGCCAGCAGTTACGTCCCCGCGGCAGGGCTGGAAAAACTGTTTTTT.